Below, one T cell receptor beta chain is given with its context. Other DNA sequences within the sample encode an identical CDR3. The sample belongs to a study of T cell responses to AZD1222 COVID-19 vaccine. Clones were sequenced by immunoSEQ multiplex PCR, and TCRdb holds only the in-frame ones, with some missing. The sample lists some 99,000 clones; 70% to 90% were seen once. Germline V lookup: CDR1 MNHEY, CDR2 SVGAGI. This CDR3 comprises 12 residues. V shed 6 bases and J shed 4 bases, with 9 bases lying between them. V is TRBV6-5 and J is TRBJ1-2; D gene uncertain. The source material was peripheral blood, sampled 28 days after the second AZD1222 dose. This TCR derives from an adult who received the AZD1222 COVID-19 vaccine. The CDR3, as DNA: TGTGCCAGCAGCCCAGGCGGCTATGGCTACACCTTC. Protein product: CASSPGGYGYTF.